These 27 T cell receptor beta chains were sequenced from one sample in a study of cytomegalovirus exposure and HLA in healthy donors listed by TCRdb under 2017. Library generation was performed with the immunoSEQ multiplex PCR assay. The multiplex PCR relied on a mix of 60 forward primers for TCR Vbeta segments and 13 reverse primers for TCR Jbeta segments. The clones in this table, taken by TCRdb from immuneACCESS, are in-frame only. Not every clone is retained; where verified, under half of the shortfall comes from an unresolved V gene, and the cause of the rest is unknown. This sample holds about 210,000 clones; 82% were observed only once. Around 6% of the sample comes from the top ten. The source material was PBMCs. The origin of the receptors is a middle-aged man in good health and CMV-seropositive.

This chain connects TRBV2 to TRBJ2-3, with TRBD2 as a possible D gene (6 bases). Trimming stripped 8 bases from V and 3 bases from J, with 9 bases between. The germline CDR1 and CDR2 sequences are SNHLY and FYNNEI. CDR3 length: 12 residues. The CDR3 DNA follows: TGTGCCAGCTACGGGAGTACAGATACGCAGTATTTT. Its protein product is CASYGSTDTQYF.

The V call is TRBV14, the J call TRBJ2-4, with D unresolved. The length of the CDR3 is 14 residues. Germline CDR1 reads SGHDN; CDR2 reads FVKESK. Between the trimmed V and J ends, which lost 3 bases and 5 bases, there was a span of 11 bases. This CDR3 is CASSQTMGQNIQYF. Written as DNA, the CDR3 is TGTGCCAGCAGCCAGACGATGGGCCAAAACATTCAGTACTTC. Drawing the rest from reference TRBV14 and TRBJ2-4, the complete variable domain is EAGVTQFPSHSVIEKGQTVTLRCDPISGHDNLYWYRRVMGKEIKFLLHFVKESKQDESGMPNNRFLAERTGGTYSTLKVQPAELEDSGVYFCASSQTMGQNIQYFGAGTRLSVL.

The chain employs TRBV5-6 and TRBJ2-7; 16 bases agree with TRBD2. This CDR3 has 18 residues. Per the germline V gene, CDR1 is SGHDT and CDR2 is YYEEEE. J was trimmed by 0 bases and V by 0 bases; bases with no gene match: 3. The CDR3 region is CASSLEGLAGGSSYEQYF. Here the CDR3 DNA reads TGTGCCAGCAGCTTGGAGGGACTAGCGGGAGGGAGCTCCTACGAGCAGTACTTC.

This chain joins TRBV9 and TRBJ2-1; 8 bases match TRBD2. Germline loops: CDR1 SGDLS, CDR2 YYNGEE. V shed 0 bases, J shed 9 bases, and the junction held 5 bases outside the gene matches. There are 14 residues in the CDR3. The CDR3 region is CASSVEAGRGEQFF. DNA for the CDR3: TGTGCCAGCAGCGTAGAAGCCGGGAGGGGTGAGCAGTTCTTC.

This chain links TRBV11-2 with TRBJ2-6; 9 nucleotides line up with TRBD1. V was clipped by 7 bases and J by 7 bases; unmatched bases: 11. Germline V gene sequence: CDR1 SGHAT, CDR2 FQNNGV. The CDR3 is 16 amino acids. Here the CDR3 reads CASKDRDRARANVLTF. The CDR3 DNA sequence: TGTGCCAGCAAGGACCGGGACAGGGCTAGAGCCAACGTCCTGACTTTC.

The chain couples TRBV5-4 to TRBJ2-7; 10 bases match TRBD1. Per germline, CDR1 SGHNT and CDR2 YYREEE (reference sequence). V shed 0 bases and J 3 bases; nucleotides not matched to a gene: 9. CDR3 length equals 17 residues. The CDR3 DNA is TGTGCCAGCAGCTTGGTGCCGACAGGGGGCCACCACTACGAGCAGTACGTC. Encoded protein: CASSLVPTGGHHYEQYV.

This clone was recorded only once. The chain joins TRBV18 to TRBJ1-1; no clear D. The V and J ends lost 3 bases and 0 bases respectively, with 11 bases between them. The CDR3 length is 15 residues. Looked up from germline, CDR1 is KGHSH and CDR2 is LQKENI. CDR3 protein: CASSPSSWMNTEAFF. CDR3 DNA sequence: TGTGCCAGCTCACCCTCTAGTTGGATGAACACTGAAGCTTTCTTT.

V usage is TRBV11-2 and J usage is TRBJ2-1; no clear D. Germline loops: CDR1 SGHAT, CDR2 FQNNGV. The V and J ends lost 2 bases and 8 bases respectively, with 22 bases between them. This CDR3 is built from 17 residues. CDR3 in amino acids: CASSLSSLATSLHEQFF. CDR3 nucleotide sequence: TGTGCCAGCAGCTTATCATCGCTTGCGACTTCTTTACATGAGCAGTTCTTC.

The sample holds a few counts of this clone. This sequence joins TRBV15 and TRBJ2-1, with 10 bases lining up with TRBD2. CDR1 is LNHNV, CDR2 YYDKDF, per germline (reference sequence). V dropped 2 bases and J dropped 8; count of bases not matched to a gene: 9. The CDR3 runs 16 residues. CDR3 residues: CATSRREAGGRDEQFF. In DNA, the CDR3 is TGTGCCACCAGCAGAAGGGAAGCGGGAGGGCGCGATGAGCAGTTCTTC.

The chain couples TRBV28 to TRBJ1-4, with D possibly matching TRBD1 (5 bases). CDR1 is MDHEN and CDR2 is SYDVKM in the germline V gene. This CDR3 has 14 amino acids. The V and J ends lost 6 bases and 4 bases respectively, with 12 bases between them. The CDR3 is CASSRTGINEKLFF. CDR3 nucleotides: TGTGCCAGCAGCCGAACAGGAATTAATGAAAAACTGTTTTTT.

The CDR3 here is CASSPTPDKQFF. The CDR3 nucleotides read TGTGCCAGCAGTCCTACCCCGGACAAGCAGTTCTTC. V and J are TRBV27 and TRBJ2-1; weak D call: TRBD1 (5 bases). The CDR3 has 12 residues. V dropped 5 bases and J dropped 11 bases, with 13 bases sitting between them. CDR1 is MNHEY, CDR2 SMNVEV, per germline (reference sequence).

This clone was seen only a few times. This chain joins TRBV18 and TRBJ1-2, with 7 bases identical to TRBD1. V gave up 0 bases and J gave up 7 bases; unmatched junction bases: 2. Germline CDR1 is KGHSH and CDR2 is LQKENI. This CDR3 contains 13 residues. Written as DNA, the CDR3 is TGTGCCAGCTCACCACCAAACAGGGGTGGCTACACCTTC. It translates to CASSPPNRGGYTF.

CDR3 residues: CAISESSSGSYEQFF. The DNA for the CDR3 is TGTGCCATCAGTGAGTCATCTAGCGGGAGTTATGAGCAGTTCTTC. This chain connects TRBV10-3 to TRBJ2-1, with 10 bases identical to TRBD2. Germline V gives CDR1 ENHRY, CDR2 SYGVKD. This CDR3 region has 15 residues. V lost 0 bases, J lost 8 bases, and 4 bases stayed unmatched.

The V gene is TRBV29-1, the J gene TRBJ2-3; 8 bases agree with TRBD2. Germline loops: CDR1 SQVTM, CDR2 ANQGSEA. The trim removed 3 bases at V and 1 base at J, leaving 6 bases unmatched. CDR3 length: 15 amino acids. The CDR3 region is CSVDHSREGTDTQYF. CDR3 DNA sequence: TGCAGCGTTGACCACTCGCGGGAGGGCACAGATACGCAGTATTTT.

The chain carries TRBV5-4 and TRBJ1-6, with a weak D call TRBD1 (5 bases). Trimming cost V 5 bases and J 7 bases, with 13 bases left between them. Looked up from germline, CDR1 is SGHNT and CDR2 is YYREEE (reference sequence). The CDR3 contains 14 residues. The CDR3 DNA is TGTGCCAGCAGACTTGGACACTTAAATTCACCCCTCCACTTT. Encoded protein: CASRLGHLNSPLHF.

The chain recombines TRBV27 with TRBJ2-5, with 8 bases aligning to TRBD2. CDR3 length equals 17 residues. Germline CDR1 is MNHEY and CDR2 is SMNVEV (reference sequence). The V segment lost 3 bases and the J segment 5 bases; nucleotides outside the gene matches: 14. The CDR3, as DNA: TGTGCCAGCAGTTTGCACGGGAGGGGCGCTCCCAGGGAGACCCAGTACTTC. Protein: CASSLHGRGAPRETQYF.

V is TRBV27 and J is TRBJ1-5; TRBD1 agrees at 7 bases. Germline CDR1 is MNHEY and CDR2 is SMNVEV (reference sequence). The CDR3 extends over 16 amino acids. V lost 5 bases and J lost 1; bases outside the gene matches: 8. This CDR3 reads CASSPEQGISNQPQHF. The CDR3 DNA reads as TGTGCCAGCAGTCCCGAACAGGGGATAAGCAATCAGCCCCAGCATTTT.

This chain's CDR3 is CASSYSLTDTQYF. The CDR3 DNA follows: TGTGCCAGCAGTTACTCACTTACAGATACGCAGTATTTT. The chain uses TRBV6-5 and TRBJ2-3; D is uncertain. The V gene lost 0 bases and the J gene lost 3 bases, with 4 bases spanning the gap. This CDR3 is built from 13 residues. Germline loops: CDR1 MNHEY, CDR2 SVGAGI.

The gene calls are TRBV6-4 and TRBJ2-7, with 12 bases lining up with TRBD2. From germline, CDR1 is MRHNA and CDR2 SNTAGT. The CDR3 sequence is 17 residues long. Unmatched junction bases numbered 5, after V lost 2 bases and J lost 0 bases. The chain's CDR3 is CASSDHRLAGASYEQYV. The CDR3, as DNA: TGTGCCAGCAGTGACCATAGACTAGCGGGAGCCTCCTACGAGCAGTACGTC.

Only one count was recorded for this clone. This sequence joins TRBV5-1 and TRBJ2-1; tentatively, D is TRBD2 (6 bases). This CDR3 contains 14 residues. Trimming shortened V by 0 bases and J by 7 bases, and 11 bases separated the two germline ends. CDR1 is SGHRS and CDR2 is YFSETQ in the germline V gene. The CDR3 DNA reads TGCGCCAGCAGCTTGGGGGGGGTAACGAATGAGCAGTTCTTC. It translates to CASSLGGVTNEQFF.

The chain uses TRBV19 and TRBJ1-1; D uncertain. This CDR3 contains 13 residues. The germline V and J ends were trimmed by 2 bases and 2 bases, with 6 bases remaining between them. Germline V lookup: CDR1 LNHDA, CDR2 SQIVND (reference sequence). In DNA form, the CDR3 reads TGTGCCAGTAGTATAAGCCATAACACTGAAGCTTTCTTT. Its translation is CASSISHNTEAFF. Variable domain in full (rest from reference TRBV19 and TRBJ1-1): DGGITQSPKYLFRKEGQNVTLSCEQNLNHDAMYWYRQDPGQGLRLIYYSQIVNDFQKGDIAEGYSVSREKKESFPLTVTSAQKNPTAFYLCASSISHNTEAFFGQGTRLTVV.

V is TRBV13 and J is TRBJ1-1; perhaps TRBD1 as D (5 bases). Germline lookup yields CDR1 PRHDT and CDR2 FYEKMQ (reference sequence). Trimming took off 2 bases at V and 3 bases at J, with 16 bases between the two ends. The CDR3 covers 16 residues. As DNA, the CDR3 is TGTGCCAGCAGCTTAAGGGGCCAGGGATATTACACTGAAGCTTTCTTT. It is translated as CASSLRGQGYYTEAFF.

This chain connects TRBV12-2 to TRBJ2-7; the table's D call, TRBD1, has no DNA check behind it. TRBV12-2 is a pseudogene locus. The CDR3 has 16 residues. This CDR3 reads CASRLAHPGGVYEQYV. The CDR3 DNA reads TGTGCAAGTCGCTTAGCTCACCCAGGGGGCGTCTACGAGCAGTACGTC.

V gene TRBV19 combines with J gene TRBJ1-2; TRBD1 might be the D (5 bases). CDR3 length: 14 amino acids. The germline gives CDR1 LNHDA, CDR2 SQIVND (reference sequence). The germline V and J ends were trimmed by 6 bases and 5 bases, with 16 bases remaining between them. DNA of the CDR3: TGTGCCAGTAGACCCAAGGGAGGACATTATGGCTACACCTTC. It codes for CASRPKGGHYGYTF.

The V and J genes are TRBV5-1 and TRBJ2-2; D perhaps matches TRBD2 (6 bases). The V gene's germline CDR1 is SGHRS and CDR2 YFSETQ. V shed 4 bases and J shed 6 bases, with 16 bases lying between them. CDR3 length: 15 amino acids. The CDR3: CASSAGLLNPGELFF. CDR3 nucleotides: TGCGCCAGCAGCGCGGGACTCCTGAATCCCGGGGAGCTGTTTTTT.

V usage is TRBV29-1 and J usage is TRBJ2-2, with TRBD2 as a possible D gene (5 bases). CDR1 is SQVTM and CDR2 is ANQGSEA in the germline V gene. CDR3 size: 13 residues. V lost 4 bases, J lost 0 bases, and 6 bases lay in between. CDR3 amino acids: CSVVSANTGELFF. The CDR3 DNA sequence: TGCAGCGTTGTTAGCGCGAACACCGGGGAGCTGTTTTTT.

This chain connects TRBV6-5 to TRBJ2-5; D is unclear. Trimming stripped 6 bases from V and 5 bases from J, with 13 bases between. CDR3 size: 13 residues. Germline assignment: CDR1 MNHEY and CDR2 SVGAGI. For the CDR3, the DNA is TGTGCCAGCAGGCGAATCCTAGGCGAGACCCAGTACTTC. Protein: CASRRILGETQYF.